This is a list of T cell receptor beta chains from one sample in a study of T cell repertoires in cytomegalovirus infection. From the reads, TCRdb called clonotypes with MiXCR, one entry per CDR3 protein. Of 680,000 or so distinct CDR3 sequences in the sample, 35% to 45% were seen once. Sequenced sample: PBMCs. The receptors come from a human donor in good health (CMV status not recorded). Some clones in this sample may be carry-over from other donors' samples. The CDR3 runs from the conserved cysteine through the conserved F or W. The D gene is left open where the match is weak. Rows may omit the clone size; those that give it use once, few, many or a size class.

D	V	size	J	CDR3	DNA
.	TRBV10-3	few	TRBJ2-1	CAISEWGGAGHNEQFF	TGTGCCATCAGTGAGTGGGGCGGGGCGGGACACAATGAGCAGTTCTTC
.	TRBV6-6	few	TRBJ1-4	CASSPAGASNEKLFF	TGTGCCAGCAGCCCAGCCGGAGCCTCTAATGAAAAACTGTTTTTT
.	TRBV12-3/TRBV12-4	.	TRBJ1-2	CASSLERQGGYTF	TGTGCCAGCAGTTTAGAGAGGCAAGGCGGCTACACCTTC
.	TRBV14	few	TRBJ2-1	CASSQDPHNEQFF	TGTGCCAGCAGCCAAGATCCCCACAATGAGCAGTTCTTC
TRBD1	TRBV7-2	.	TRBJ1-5	CASCLQGWDYSNQPQHF	TGTGCCAGCTGCTTACAGGGGTGGGATTATAGCAATCAGCCCCAGCATTTT
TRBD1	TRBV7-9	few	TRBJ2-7	CASSQRDRGHEQYF	TGTGCCAGCAGCCAACGGGACAGGGGCCACGAGCAGTACTTC
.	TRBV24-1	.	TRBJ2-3	CATSDYGIWRPDTQYF	TGTGCCACCAGTGATTACGGGATATGGAGGCCAGATACGCAGTATTTT
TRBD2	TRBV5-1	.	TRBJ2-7	CASSASSGKSNYEQYF	TGCGCCAGCAGCGCCTCTAGCGGGAAGAGCAATTACGAGCAGTACTTC
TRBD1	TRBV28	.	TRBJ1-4	CASSPSWGQQKLFF	TGTGCCAGCAGTCCCTCGTGGGGACAGCAAAAACTGTTTTTT
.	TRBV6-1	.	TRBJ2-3	CASREWTSTDTQYF	TGTGCCAGCAGAGAGTGGACTAGCACAGATACGCAGTATTTT
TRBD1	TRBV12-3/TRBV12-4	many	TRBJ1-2	CASSQGTGTYGYTF	TGTGCCAGCAGTCAAGGGACAGGAACCTATGGCTACACCTTC
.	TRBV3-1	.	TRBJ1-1	CASKGTGMNTEAFF	TGTGCCAGCAAAGGCACAGGGATGAACACTGAAGCTTTCTTT
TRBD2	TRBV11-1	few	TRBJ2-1	CASSLDSGGYNEQFF	TGTGCCAGCAGCCTCGATAGCGGGGGGTACAATGAGCAGTTCTTC
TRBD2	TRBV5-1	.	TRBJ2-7	CASSPIAGAHYEQYF	TGCGCCAGCAGCCCTATAGCGGGGGCCCACTACGAGCAGTACTTC
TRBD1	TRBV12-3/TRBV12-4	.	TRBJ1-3	CASSRPGTGGFLGDF	TGTGCCAGCAGTCGACCCGGGACAGGGGGTTTCCTAGGCGATTTT
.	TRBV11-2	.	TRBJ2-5	CASSLGRERQEKETQYF	TGTGCCAGCAGCTTAGGTCGAGAACGACAGGAGAAAGAGACCCAGTACTTC
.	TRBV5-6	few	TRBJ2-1	CASSSGTFGEQFF	TGTGCCAGCAGCTCTGGGACCTTTGGGGAGCAGTTCTTC
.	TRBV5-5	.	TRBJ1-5	CASSLGPLGDQPQHF	TGTGCCAGCAGCTTGGGCCCTTTAGGCGATCAGCCCCAGCATTTT
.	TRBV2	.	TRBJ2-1	CASSEALIGASQQFF	TGTGCCAGCAGTGAAGCGCTTATCGGGGCGTCGCAGCAGTTCTTC
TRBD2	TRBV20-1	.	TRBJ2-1	CSARDLSSGSYNEQFF	TGCAGTGCTAGAGATCTATCTAGCGGGTCGTACAATGAGCAGTTCTTC
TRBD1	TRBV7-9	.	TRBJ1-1	CASSSLGQGADTEAFF	TGTGCCAGCAGCTCTTTGGGACAGGGGGCGGACACTGAAGCTTTCTTT
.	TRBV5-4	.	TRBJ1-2	CASSPIGGEGYGYTF	TGTGCCAGCAGCCCGATTGGGGGCGAGGGTTATGGCTACACCTTC
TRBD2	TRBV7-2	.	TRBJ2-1	CASILELAGFYNEQFF	TGTGCCAGCATCTTGGAGCTAGCGGGGTTCTACAATGAGCAGTTCTTC
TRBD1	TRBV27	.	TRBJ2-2	CATGTGTTGELFF	TGTGCCACGGGGACAGGGACCACCGGGGAGCTGTTTTTT
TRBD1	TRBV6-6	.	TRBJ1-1	CASSYGGGQEAFF	TGTGCCAGCAGTTACGGGGGGGGACAGGAAGCTTTCTTT
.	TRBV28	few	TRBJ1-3	CASSPYTSGNTIYF	TGTGCCAGCAGTCCGTACACCTCTGGAAACACCATATATTTT
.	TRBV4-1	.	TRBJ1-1	CASSQAADFGVRAPEAFF	TGCGCCAGCAGCCAAGCGGCAGACTTTGGGGTGCGGGCACCGGAAGCTTTCTTT
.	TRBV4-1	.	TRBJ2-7	CASSQLITGTYEQYF	TGCGCCAGCAGCCAGCTCATAACAGGGACATACGAGCAGTACTTC
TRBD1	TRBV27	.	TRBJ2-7	CASRQGNSYEQYF	TGTGCCAGCAGACAGGGGAATTCCTACGAGCAGTACTTC
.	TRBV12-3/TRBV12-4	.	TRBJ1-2	CASGGPTLTGYTF	TGTGCCAGCGGCGGCCCCACGTTGACTGGCTACACCTTC
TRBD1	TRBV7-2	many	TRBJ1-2	CASSPPRWDRGGYTF	TGTGCCAGCAGCCCCCCTCGGTGGGACAGGGGTGGCTACACCTTC
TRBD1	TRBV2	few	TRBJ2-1	CASSEDGQGRNEQFF	TGTGCCAGCAGTGAAGACGGACAGGGTCGCAATGAGCAGTTCTTC
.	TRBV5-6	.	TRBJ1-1	CASSTRQGSRNTEAFF	TGTGCCAGCAGCACCCGGCAGGGGAGTAGGAACACTGAAGCTTTCTTT
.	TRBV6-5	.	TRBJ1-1	CASSYSILHGNTEAFF	TGTGCCAGCAGTTACTCGATCTTACACGGGAACACTGAAGCTTTCTTT
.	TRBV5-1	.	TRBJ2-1	CASSLVSVVRNEQFF	TGCGCCAGCAGCCTGGTGAGCGTCGTTCGGAATGAGCAGTTCTTC
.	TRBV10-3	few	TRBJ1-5	CAISESNRGSNQPQHF	TGTGCCATCAGTGAGTCGAATCGGGGATCCAATCAGCCCCAGCATTTT
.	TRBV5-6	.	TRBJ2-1	CASSLIGSNEQFF	TGTGCCAGCAGCTTGATAGGGAGCAATGAGCAGTTCTTC
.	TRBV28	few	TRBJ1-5	CASSVNRVQPQHF	TGTGCCAGCAGTGTTAACAGGGTACAGCCCCAGCATTTT
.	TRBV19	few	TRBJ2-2	CASSIGYRSLTGELFF	TGTGCCAGTAGTATAGGTTACAGGAGCCTCACCGGGGAGCTGTTTTTT
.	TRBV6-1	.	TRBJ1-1	CASRIFRDTEAFF	TGTGCCAGCAGGATCTTCAGGGACACTGAAGCTTTCTTT
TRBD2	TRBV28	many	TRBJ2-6	CAGGGSSGANVLTF	TGTGCCGGGGGAGGGAGCTCTGGGGCCAACGTCCTGACTTTC
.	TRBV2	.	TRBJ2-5	CASTRIPPETQYF	TGTGCCAGCACACGGATACCCCCAGAGACCCAGTACTTC
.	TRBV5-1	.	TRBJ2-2	CASSPRGGADTGELFF	TGCGCCAGCAGCCCACGAGGAGGGGCCGACACCGGGGAGCTGTTTTTT
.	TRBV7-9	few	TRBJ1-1	CASSLLDFGAFF	TGTGCCAGCAGCTTACTGGATTTCGGAGCTTTCTTT
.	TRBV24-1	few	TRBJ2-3	CATSAYSTDTQYF	TGTGCCACTTCGGCCTACTCAACAGATACGCAGTATTTT
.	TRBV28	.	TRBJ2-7	CASRAPRSFEQYF	TGTGCCAGCAGGGCCCCCCGGAGTTTCGAGCAGTACTTC
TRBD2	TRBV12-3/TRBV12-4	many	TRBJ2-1	CASSPNSGGPSNEQFF	TGTGCCAGCAGTCCAAATAGCGGGGGGCCCTCCAATGAGCAGTTCTTC
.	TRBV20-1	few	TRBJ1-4	CSAREGAEARFF	TGCAGTGCTAGAGAAGGGGCAGAGGCCCGCTTTTTT
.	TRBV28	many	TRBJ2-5	CASSLRGRGSQETQYF	TGTGCCAGCAGTTTAAGGGGGCGGGGAAGCCAAGAGACCCAGTACTTC
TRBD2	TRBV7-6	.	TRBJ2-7	CASSLGGLAGGNEQYF	TGTGCCAGCAGCTTAGGGGGACTAGCGGGAGGAAACGAGCAGTACTTC
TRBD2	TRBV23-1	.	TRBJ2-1	CASSQNSRLAGRNNEQFF	TGCGCCAGCAGTCAAAATAGTCGACTAGCGGGGCGAAACAATGAGCAGTTCTTC
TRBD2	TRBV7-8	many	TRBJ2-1	CASSFSGGRAPRGEQFF	TGTGCCAGCAGCTTCTCCGGCGGGAGGGCCCCAAGGGGTGAGCAGTTCTTC
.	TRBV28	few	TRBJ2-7	CASSFAHEQYF	TGTGCCAGCAGTTTCGCTCACGAGCAGTACTTC
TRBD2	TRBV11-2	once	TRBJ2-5	CASSTGTSGTFLQETKYF	TGTGCCAGCAGCACCGGGACTAGCGGGACCTTTTTACAAGAGACCAAGTACTTC
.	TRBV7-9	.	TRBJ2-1	CASSRLGASYKEQFF	TGTGCCAGCAGCCGACTGGGGGCCTCCTACAAGGAGCAGTTCTTC
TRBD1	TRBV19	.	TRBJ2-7	CASRSRTGVSYEQYF	TGTGCCAGTAGGAGTCGGACAGGGGTTTCCTACGAGCAGTACTTC
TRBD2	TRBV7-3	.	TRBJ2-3	CASSRLAGVGTDTQYF	TGTGCCAGCAGCCGTTTAGCGGGGGTGGGCACAGATACGCAGTATTTT
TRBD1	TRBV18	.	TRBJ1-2	CASSPISGTGTGVYGYTF	TGTGCCAGCTCACCAATCTCCGGGACAGGGACTGGTGTCTATGGCTACACCTTC
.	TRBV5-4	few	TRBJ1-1	CASSLGLQSLAFF	TGTGCCAGCAGCTTGGGGCTTCAATCTCTCGCTTTCTTT